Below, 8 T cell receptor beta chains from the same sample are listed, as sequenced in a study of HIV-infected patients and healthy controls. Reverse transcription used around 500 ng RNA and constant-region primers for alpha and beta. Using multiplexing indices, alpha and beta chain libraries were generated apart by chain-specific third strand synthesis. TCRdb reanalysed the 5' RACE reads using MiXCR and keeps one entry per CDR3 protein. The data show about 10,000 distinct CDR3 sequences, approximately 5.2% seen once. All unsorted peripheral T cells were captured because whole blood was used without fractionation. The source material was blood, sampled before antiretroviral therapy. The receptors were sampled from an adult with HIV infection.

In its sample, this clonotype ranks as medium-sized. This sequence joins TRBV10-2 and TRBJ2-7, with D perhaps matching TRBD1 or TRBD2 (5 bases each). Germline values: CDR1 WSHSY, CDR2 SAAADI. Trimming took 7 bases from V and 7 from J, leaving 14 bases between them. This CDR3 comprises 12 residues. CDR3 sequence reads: CASMGRPWEQYF. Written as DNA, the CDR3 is TGCGCCAGCATGGGACGACCGTGGGAGCAGTACTTC.

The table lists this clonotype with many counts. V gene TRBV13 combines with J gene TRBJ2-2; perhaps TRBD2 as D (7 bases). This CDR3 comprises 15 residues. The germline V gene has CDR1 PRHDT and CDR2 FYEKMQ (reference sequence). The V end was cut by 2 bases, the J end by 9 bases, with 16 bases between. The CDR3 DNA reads TGTGCCAGCAGCTTACGGGGGGCGAGGGATTGGGAGCTGTTTTTT. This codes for CASSLRGARDWELFF.

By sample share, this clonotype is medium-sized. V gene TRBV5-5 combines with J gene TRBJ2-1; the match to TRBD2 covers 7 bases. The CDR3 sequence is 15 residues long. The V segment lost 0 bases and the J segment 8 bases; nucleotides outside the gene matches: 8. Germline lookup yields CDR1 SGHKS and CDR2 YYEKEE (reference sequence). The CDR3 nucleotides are TGTGCCAGCAGCTTGGACCTTCCCCTAGCGGATGAGCAGTTCTTC. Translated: CASSLDLPLADEQFF. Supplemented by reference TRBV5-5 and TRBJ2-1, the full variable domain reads DAGVTQSPTHLIKTRGQQVTLRCSPISGHKSVSWYQQVLGQGPQFIFQYYEKEERGRGNFPDRFSARQFPNYSSELNVNALLLGDSALYLCASSLDLPLADEQFFGPGTRLTVL.

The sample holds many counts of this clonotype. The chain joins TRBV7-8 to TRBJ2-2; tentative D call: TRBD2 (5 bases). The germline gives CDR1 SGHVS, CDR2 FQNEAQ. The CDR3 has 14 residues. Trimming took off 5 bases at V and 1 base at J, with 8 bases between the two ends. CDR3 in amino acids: CASSQRENTGELFF. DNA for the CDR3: TGTGCCAGCAGCCAGAGGGAGAACACCGGGGAGCTGTTTTTT.

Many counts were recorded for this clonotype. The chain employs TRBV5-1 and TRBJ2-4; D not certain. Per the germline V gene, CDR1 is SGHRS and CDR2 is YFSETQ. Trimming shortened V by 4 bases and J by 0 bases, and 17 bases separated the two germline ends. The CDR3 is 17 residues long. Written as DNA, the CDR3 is TGCGCCAGCAGCCCGGCCGGAGAGGCGATAGCCAAAAACATTCAGTACTTC. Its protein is CASSPAGEAIAKNIQYF.

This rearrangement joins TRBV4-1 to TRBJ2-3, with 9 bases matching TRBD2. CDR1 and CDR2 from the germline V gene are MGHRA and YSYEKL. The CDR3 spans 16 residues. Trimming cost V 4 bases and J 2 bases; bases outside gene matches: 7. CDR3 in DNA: TGCGCCAGCAGCCTACTAGCGGGCCTTCCCACAGATACGCAGTATTTT. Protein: CASSLLAGLPTDTQYF.

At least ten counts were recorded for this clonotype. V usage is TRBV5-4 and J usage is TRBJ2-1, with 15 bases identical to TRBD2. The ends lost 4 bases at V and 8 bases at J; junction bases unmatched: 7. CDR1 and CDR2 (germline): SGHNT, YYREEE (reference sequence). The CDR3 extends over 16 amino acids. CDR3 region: CASSRGLAGGGDEQFF. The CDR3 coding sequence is TGTGCCAGCAGCCGGGGACTAGCGGGGGGCGGGGATGAGCAGTTCTTC.

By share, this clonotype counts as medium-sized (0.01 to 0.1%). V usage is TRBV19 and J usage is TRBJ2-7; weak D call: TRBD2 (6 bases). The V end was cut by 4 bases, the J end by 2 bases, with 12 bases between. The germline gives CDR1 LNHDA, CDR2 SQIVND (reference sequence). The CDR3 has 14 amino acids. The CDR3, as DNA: TGTGCCAGTAGTAAGGCGGGACCAACCTACGAGCAGTACTTC. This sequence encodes CASSKAGPTYEQYF.